These 31 T cell receptor beta chains were sequenced from one sample in a study of blood T cells in healthy people across ages. Primers used in a second PCR of about 6 to 11 cycles were a sample-barcoded 5' primer and a J-beta primer mix. From the 5' RACE reads, TCRdb called clonotypes with MiXCR, one entry per CDR3 protein. The profile shows 1.5 million to 1.8 million distinct CDR3 sequences, approximately 43% of them singletons. The specimen sequenced was blood. These receptors were collected from a woman between 18 and 29 years old in good health.

The table lists this clonotype with a count of one. The rearrangement links TRBV6-1 to TRBJ2-1; 8 bases agree with TRBD1. The germline V gene has CDR1 MNHNS and CDR2 SASEGT. The ends lost 11 bases at V and 6 bases at J; junction bases unmatched: 9. There are 13 residues in the CDR3. CDR3 loop: CAGSKTGGNEQFF. CDR3 DNA sequence: TGTGCCGGGTCAAAAACAGGGGGCAATGAGCAGTTCTTC.

The gene calls are TRBV28 and TRBJ2-7; TRBD1 is a possible D gene (5 bases). The V gene's germline CDR1 is MDHEN and CDR2 SYDVKM. Between the trimmed V and J ends, which lost 6 bases and 4 bases, there was a span of 10 bases. This CDR3 is built from 12 residues. The CDR3 nucleotides read TGTGCCAGCAGCAAGAAGGGGTACGAGCAGTACTTC. It is translated as CASSKKGYEQYF.

This clonotype was counted between two and nine times. V and J are TRBV4-2 and TRBJ2-1, with TRBD2 matching over 7 bases. The CDR3 has 16 residues. CDR1 is LGHNA, CDR2 YNFKEQ, per germline. Germline trimming cut 3 bases from V and 3 bases from J; bases unmatched to any gene: 8. CDR3 bases: TGTGCCAGCAGCCAGGACCGAGCGGGAATCTACAATGAGCAGTTCTTC. Residues: CASSQDRAGIYNEQFF.

The chain couples TRBV28 to TRBJ2-7; 13 positions match TRBD2. The J segment lost 4 bases and the V segment lost 6 bases, leaving 6 bases of the junction unmatched. CDR3 length equals 15 residues. Per the germline V gene, CDR1 is MDHEN and CDR2 is SYDVKM. CDR3 loop: CASSQPGLAGYEQYF. CDR3 sequence (DNA): TGTGCCAGCAGCCAACCGGGACTAGCGGGGTACGAGCAGTACTTC.

Notes on this clonotype: A junction boundary mismatches the germline segment, possibly from a read error. This chain's CDR3 is CASSLGASPNGQFF. The DNA for the CDR3 is TGTGCCAGCAGTTTAGGGGCTAGTCCCAATGGGCAGTTCTTC. The rearrangement links TRBV27 to TRBJ2-1; D perhaps matches TRBD1 (5 bases). This CDR3 spans 14 amino acids. The germline V gene has CDR1 MNHEY and CDR2 SMNVEV (reference sequence).

This chain joins TRBV10-3 and TRBJ2-7; D not certain. Germline CDR1 reads ENHRY; CDR2 reads SYGVKD. Trimming took 9 bases from V and 2 from J, leaving 8 bases between them. The CDR3 spans 11 residues. CDR3 bases: TGTGCCATGGGCGCCCCCTACGAGCAGTACTTC. Translated, it gives CAMGAPYEQYF.

V usage is TRBV11-2 and J usage is TRBJ1-1; 7 positions match TRBD1. Looked up from germline, CDR1 is SGHAT and CDR2 is FQNNGV. The CDR3 length is 18 residues. Trimming cost V 5 bases and J 5 bases; bases outside gene matches: 20. CDR3 residues: CASSRTAFGTEEATEAFF. The CDR3 region has the DNA TGTGCCAGCAGCCGCACCGCGTTTGGGACAGAGGAGGCGACTGAAGCTTTCTTT.

The V gene is TRBV24-1, the J gene TRBJ2-5; maybe TRBD1 (8 bases). Between the trimmed V and J ends, which lost 0 bases and 2 bases, there was a span of 15 bases. This CDR3 comprises 17 residues. In germline, CDR1 is KGHDR, CDR2 SFDVKD. The CDR3, as DNA: TGTGCCACCAGTGATTTGAGCCGGGGGGACAGGCAAGAGACCCAGTACTTC. It translates to CATSDLSRGDRQETQYF.

V usage is TRBV24-1 and J usage is TRBJ2-4; 7 bases line up with TRBD2. Gene TRBJ2-5 matches the end of the DNA better, so the J call may be wrong. The CDR3 length is 16 residues. Germline-derived CDR1 and CDR2 are KGHDR and SFDVKD. The CDR3 loop reads CATSEGIAGTSETQYF. The CDR3 region has the DNA TGTGCCACCAGTGAGGGAATAGCGGGTACATCGGAGACCCAGTACTTC.

V is TRBV24-1 and J is TRBJ2-1, with D tentatively TRBD1 or TRBD2 (6 bases each). The CDR3 totals 14 residues. Germline values: CDR1 KGHDR, CDR2 SFDVKD. V gave up 10 bases and J gave up 6 bases, with 18 bases separating them. CDR3 DNA: TGTGCCACATCCGCGACGGGGGCCCTCAATGAGCAGTTCTTC. Its protein product is CATSATGALNEQFF.

The chain is built from TRBV14 and TRBJ2-1; TRBD1 might be the D (6 bases). The last part of the DNA fits TRBJ2-7 better; the J call may be wrong. The CDR3 is made up of 21 amino acids. The V gene's germline CDR1 is SGHDN and CDR2 FVKESK. CDR3 sequence (DNA): TGTGCCAGCAGCCAAGAAAGTTGGGGGTCAACAGGGCTAAGCTCCTACAATGAGCAGTACTTC. It codes for CASSQESWGSTGLSSYNEQYF.

The J gene is TRBJ1-5, the V gene TRBV27; D might be TRBD1 (6 bases). The CDR3 runs to 14 residues. Germline V gives CDR1 MNHEY, CDR2 SMNVEV (reference sequence). V gave up 2 bases and J gave up 7 bases, with 12 bases separating them. The CDR3 is CASSLTGSRQPQHF. As DNA, the CDR3 is TGTGCCAGCAGTTTAACAGGGTCGAGGCAGCCCCAGCATTTT.

This clonotype was counted between two and nine times. The chain employs TRBV2 and TRBJ2-7, with D possibly being TRBD2 (5 bases). V lost 0 bases to trimming and J lost 1 base, with 13 bases between them. CDR1 is SNHLY and CDR2 is FYNNEI in the germline V gene. This CDR3 spans 16 amino acids. CDR3 nucleotides: TGTGCCAGCAGTGAAGCGCCGGGCGGCGGGTCCTACGAGCAGTACTTC. It is translated as CASSEAPGGGSYEQYF.

The chain uses TRBV6-1 and TRBJ1-5; tentatively, D is TRBD1 (5 bases). The CDR3 totals 15 residues. Germline lookup yields CDR1 MNHNS and CDR2 SASEGT. V lost 1 base to trimming and J lost 4 bases, with 11 bases between them. DNA for the CDR3: TGTGCCAGCAGTGAAGGGCAGGGAATGAATCAGCCCCAGCATTTT. Translation gives CASSEGQGMNQPQHF.

This clonotype was counted only a few times. V is TRBV10-3 and J is TRBJ2-1, with D tentatively TRBD1 (6 bases). The germline V and J ends were trimmed by 2 bases and 2 bases, with 7 bases remaining between them. CDR3 size: 14 residues. CDR1 and CDR2 from the germline V gene are ENHRY and SYGVKD. CDR3 sequence reads: CAISETGTYNEQFF. The CDR3 DNA sequence: TGTGCCATCAGTGAGACAGGGACCTACAATGAGCAGTTCTTC.

This clonotype was counted between two and nine times. The chain has TRBV4-1 and TRBJ1-2; 8 nucleotides match TRBD1. CDR3 length equals 13 residues. Trimming at V came to 6 bases and at J to 6 bases, leaving 6 bases not matched to a gene. Germline values: CDR1 MGHRA, CDR2 YSYEKL. The DNA of the CDR3 is TGCGCCAGCAGACTCACAGGGGGGAATGGCTACACCTTC. Translated, it gives CASRLTGGNGYTF.

Turning to this clonotype: The junction departs from the called germline gene at one end, perhaps through a read error. The chain links TRBV28 to TRBJ1-1; the D is unclear. Germline CDR1 MDHEN, CDR2 SYDVKM. CDR3 size: 12 residues. For the CDR3, the DNA is TGTGTCAGCAGCTCACGAGGGACTGAAGCTTTCTTT. Translating it yields CVSSSRGTEAFF.

This clonotype was counted only a few times. The rearrangement joins TRBV6-5 to TRBJ2-1, with a tentative D call TRBD1 (6 bases). This CDR3 has 14 residues. Germline-derived CDR1 and CDR2 are MNHEY and SVGAGI. V lost 5 bases, J lost 5 bases, and 13 bases lay in between. CDR3 bases: TGTGCCAGCAGTCCAGGGGTTCTCAACAATGAGCAGTTCTTC. Translating gives CASSPGVLNNEQFF.

In this sample, this clonotype turned up a few times. The chain combines TRBV4-1 with TRBJ1-4; unclear D gene. This CDR3 contains 16 residues. The germline CDR1 and CDR2 sequences are MGHRA and YSYEKL. V shed 2 bases and J shed 2 bases, with 12 bases lying between them. The CDR3: CASSQPTARTNEKLFF. The CDR3, as DNA: TGCGCCAGCAGCCAACCCACCGCCCGGACTAATGAAAAACTGTTTTTT.

The V gene is TRBV11-2, the J gene TRBJ2-3; perhaps TRBD1 as D (5 bases). V was shortened by 0 bases and J by 4 bases, with 29 bases between the two germline ends. The CDR3 runs to 21 residues. CDR1 is SGHAT, CDR2 FQNNGV, per germline. The CDR3 DNA reads TGTGCCAGCAGCTTAGATATAGGGGCTAAAGTTTGGCGAACGGGCCCAGATACGCAGTATTTT. This gives the protein CASSLDIGAKVWRTGPDTQYF.

As regards this clonotype: The junction differs from germline at one of its ends, possibly a read error. V is TRBV15 and J is TRBJ1-5; 7 nucleotides agree with TRBD1. Germline-derived CDR1 and CDR2 are LNHNV and YYDKDF (reference sequence). The CDR3 is 15 residues long. The CDR3 sequence: CATSSDGQANQPRHF. In DNA, the CDR3 is TGTGCCACCAGCAGCGATGGACAGGCCAATCAGCCCCGGCATTTT.

In this sample, this clonotype turned up a few times. CDR3 amino acids: CASSPGQGKYEQYF. The CDR3 nucleotides are TGTGCCAGCAGTCCGGGACAGGGGAAATACGAGCAGTACTTC. The chain couples TRBV6-6 to TRBJ2-7, with TRBD1 matching 10 bases. V trimming: 5 bases; J trimming: 4 bases; junction bases outside the gene matches: 5. This CDR3 has 14 amino acids. Germline CDR1 and CDR2: MNHNY and SVGAGI (reference sequence).

The chain combines TRBV6-6 with TRBJ2-1; TRBD1 aligns across 7 bases. Losses at the gene ends were 2 bases for V and 2 bases for J; bases not matched to a gene: 6. This CDR3 has 16 amino acids. The germline V gene encodes CDR1 MNHNY and CDR2 SVGAGI (reference sequence). The CDR3 DNA reads TGTGCCAGCAGTTACCTTCCCGGGACAGCCTACAATGAGCAGTTCTTC. Its protein is CASSYLPGTAYNEQFF.

A note on this clonotype: One junction end does not reproduce the germline sequence, and a read error may be involved. J is TRBJ2-5 and V is TRBV20-1; D may be TRBD1 (6 bases). CDR3 length equals 13 residues. Germline CDR1 reads DFQATT; CDR2 reads SNEGSKA (reference sequence). CDR3 bases: TGCAGTGCAAGAGGGACATCCCAAGAGACCCAGTACTTC. Encoded protein: CSARGTSQETQYF.

A few counts support this clonotype. This rearrangement joins TRBV12-3 or TRBV12-4 to TRBJ1-1; a possible D gene is TRBD1 (6 bases). Trimming took off 7 bases at V and 0 bases at J, with 15 bases between the two ends. This CDR3 has 15 residues. The chain's CDR3 is CASTLRGAMNTEAFF. Here the CDR3 DNA reads TGTGCCAGCACCCTCCGGGGGGCAATGAACACTGAAGCTTTCTTT.

This clonotype occurred a few times. V is TRBV7-9 and J is TRBJ2-1; D call uncertain. Germline lookup yields CDR1 SEHNR and CDR2 FQNEAQ (reference sequence). This CDR3 spans 13 amino acids. Trimming cost V 7 bases and J 6 bases, with 13 bases left between them. This CDR3 reads CASTTLLGNEQFF. As DNA, the CDR3 is TGTGCCAGCACCACCCTTCTAGGCAATGAGCAGTTCTTC.

This chain connects TRBV12-3 or TRBV12-4 to TRBJ2-3; D is perhaps TRBD1 or TRBD2 (5 bases each). Trimming cost V 7 bases and J 6 bases, with 26 bases left between them. CDR3 size: 17 residues. The CDR3 is CASNEFPGNPGGDTQYF. Written as DNA, the CDR3 is TGTGCCAGCAACGAGTTCCCGGGGAACCCTGGGGGTGATACGCAGTATTTT.

The CDR3 nucleotides are TGTGCCGCTAGTGACAGGAAAGGAAACTATGGCTACACCTTC. Translated, it gives CAASDRKGNYGYTF. The rearrangement joins TRBV6-2 or TRBV6-3 to TRBJ1-2, with D possibly being TRBD1 (6 bases). The V gene lost 11 bases and the J gene lost 2 bases, with 18 bases spanning the gap. CDR1 is MNHEY, CDR2 SVGEGT, per germline. This CDR3 has 14 residues.

This clonotype appeared a few times. The chain couples TRBV20-1 to TRBJ1-2; maybe TRBD1 (6 bases). V dropped 4 bases and J dropped 7 bases, with 10 bases sitting between them. This CDR3 is built from 11 residues. Per the germline V gene, CDR1 is DFQATT and CDR2 is SNEGSKA (reference sequence). The CDR3 loop is CSATPGAGYTF. In nucleotides, the CDR3 is TGCAGTGCTACCCCAGGGGCTGGCTACACCTTC.

The gene calls are TRBV20-1 and TRBJ2-2; 12 bases fit TRBD2. Germline lookup yields CDR1 DFQATT and CDR2 SNEGSKA (reference sequence). The CDR3 has 16 residues. V shed 5 bases and J 0 bases; nucleotides not matched to a gene: 4. CDR3 loop: CSASRTSGTNTGELFF. The CDR3 coding sequence is TGCAGTGCTTCCAGGACTAGCGGGACGAACACCGGGGAGCTGTTTTTT.

This clonotype was counted only a few times. V usage is TRBV27 and J usage is TRBJ2-6, with D maybe TRBD1 (5 bases). The V end was cut by 6 bases, the J end by 6 bases, with 15 bases between. There are 15 residues in the CDR3. The V gene's germline CDR1 is MNHEY and CDR2 SMNVEV (reference sequence). The CDR3 loop reads CASSPQGTVANVLTF. The DNA for the CDR3 is TGTGCCAGCAGCCCTCAGGGTACCGTGGCCAACGTCCTGACTTTC.